These T cell receptor beta chains were read from a single sample in a study of cytomegalovirus exposure and HLA in healthy donors. Sequencing used immunoSEQ multiplex PCR; TCRdb keeps in-frame clones, though not all of them. The repertoire holds more than 95,000 clones, 72% seen once, with under 5% in the top ten. The source material was PBMCs. These receptors were collected from a man aged 30 to 45 in good health and CMV-seronegative. The CDR3 runs from the conserved cysteine through the conserved F or W.

V gene: TRBV7-7; CDR3 protein: CASTEPGLAVTDTQYF
V gene: TRBV5-6; CDR3 protein: CASSLAGNTIYF
V gene: TRBV5-1; CDR3 protein: CASSLLSFSEAFF
V gene: TRBV4-3; CDR3 protein: CASSQEIIAGGQETQYF
V gene: TRBV28; CDR3 protein: CASSSSGTGLKLFF
V gene: TRBV6-5; CDR3 protein: CASRETAGSNQPQHF
V gene: TRBV6-6; CDR3 protein: CASSFVSGQGVNEQFF
V gene: TRBV30; CDR3 protein: CAWSVGAGRNQPQHF
V gene: TRBV6-5; CDR3 protein: CASSYQDTQYF
V gene: TRBV18; CDR3 protein: CASSPAGGSNSPLHF
V gene: TRBV6-4; CDR3 protein: CASSTGTGNTEAFF
V gene: TRBV11-2; CDR3 protein: CASSLAGTGYQETQYF
V gene: TRBV6-5; CDR3 protein: CAIARGLNEQFF
V gene: TRBV2; CDR3 protein: CASSEGGQGTTDTQYF
V gene: TRBV5-6; CDR3 protein: CASSWRGGLNTEAFF
V gene: TRBV10-3; CDR3 protein: CAIKGWGGAGTDTQYF
V gene: TRBV28; CDR3 protein: CASSRSGVGYTF
V gene: TRBV10-3; CDR3 protein: CATGQGEYEQYF
V gene: TRBV18; CDR3 protein: CASSPPTGFEQYF
V gene: TRBV7-9; CDR3 protein: CASSLDSTYEQYF
V gene: TRBV9; CDR3 protein: CASSVGLRDRGNTIYF
V gene: TRBV7-2; CDR3 protein: CASSLVEEEQYF
V gene: TRBV11-3; CDR3 protein: CASSLDYPGRSSYEQYF
V gene: TRBV9; CDR3 protein: CASSAHRGQTDTQYF
V gene: TRBV4-1; CDR3 protein: CASSQRGEISGANVLTF
V gene: TRBV28; CDR3 protein: CASREGQGHTEAFF
V gene: TRBV5-1; CDR3 protein: CASRGTANTGELFF
V gene: TRBV10-3; CDR3 protein: CAISFDRGGTQYF
V gene: TRBV5-4; CDR3 protein: CASSPAGGDVDTQYF
V gene: TRBV18; CDR3 protein: CASSPPSDVYTEAFF
V gene: TRBV29-1; CDR3 protein: CSGALAGVETQYF
V gene: TRBV7-8; CDR3 protein: CASRTSIFGGPNTGELFF
V gene: TRBV11-2; CDR3 protein: CASSFFRGTGVFNEKLFF
V gene: TRBV4-1; CDR3 protein: CASSEDRRWADTQYF
V gene: TRBV7-6; CDR3 protein: CASSSLSATNEKLFF
V gene: TRBV7-6; CDR3 protein: CASSGKGTGRQPQHF
V gene: TRBV10-3; CDR3 protein: CAISAHSGVGSGSYNEQFF
V gene: TRBV30; CDR3 protein: CAWSQGDWYGYTF
V gene: TRBV13; CDR3 protein: CASSKTYEQYF
V gene: TRBV11-2; CDR3 protein: CASSLRLGGETQYF
V gene: TRBV6-5; CDR3 protein: CATTSGGTLYGYTF
V gene: TRBV6-4; CDR3 protein: CASSPGVSSGANVLTF
V gene: TRBV7-9; CDR3 protein: CASSLGLAAYEQYF
V gene: TRBV6-1; CDR3 protein: CASSPTGTEDVAFF
V gene: TRBV28; CDR3 protein: CASSVSPGVSYEQYF
V gene: TRBV15; CDR3 protein: CATSREGVYGYTF
V gene: TRBV5-1; CDR3 protein: CASSFLGQLGSEQYF
V gene: TRBV27; CDR3 protein: CASILRGGMHEQFF
V gene: TRBV18; CDR3 protein: CASSSWVRGSYEQYF
V gene: TRBV15; CDR3 protein: CATSTRGRGGELFF
V gene: TRBV2; CDR3 protein: CASSGGFRSAPNEKLFF
V gene: TRBV11-2; CDR3 protein: CASSLNPRVGGYTF
V gene: TRBV7-2; CDR3 protein: CASSILLRTDTQYF